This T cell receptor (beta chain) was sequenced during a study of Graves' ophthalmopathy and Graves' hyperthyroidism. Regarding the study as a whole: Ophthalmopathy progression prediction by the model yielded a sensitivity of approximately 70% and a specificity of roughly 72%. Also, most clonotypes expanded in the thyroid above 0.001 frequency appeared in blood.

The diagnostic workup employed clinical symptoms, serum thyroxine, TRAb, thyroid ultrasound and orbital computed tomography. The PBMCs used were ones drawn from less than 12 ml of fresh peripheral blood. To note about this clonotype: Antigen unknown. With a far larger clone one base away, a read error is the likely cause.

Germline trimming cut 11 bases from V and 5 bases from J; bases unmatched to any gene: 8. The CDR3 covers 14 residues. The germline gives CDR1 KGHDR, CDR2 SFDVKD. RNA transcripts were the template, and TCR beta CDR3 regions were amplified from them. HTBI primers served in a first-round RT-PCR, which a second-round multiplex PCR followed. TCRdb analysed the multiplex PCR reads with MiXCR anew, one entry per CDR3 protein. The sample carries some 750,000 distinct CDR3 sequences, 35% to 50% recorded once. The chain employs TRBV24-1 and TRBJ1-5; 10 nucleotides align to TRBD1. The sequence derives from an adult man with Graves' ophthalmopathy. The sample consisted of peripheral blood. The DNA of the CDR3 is TGTGCCAGCAACCCAGGGACAGGGGATCAGCCCCAGCATTTT. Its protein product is CASNPGTGDQPQHF.